Listed below are T cell receptor beta chains from one sample, sequenced in a study of radiotherapy plus CTLA-4 blockade in lung cancer. Only in-frame clones appear in the TCRdb table, and some are missing; sequencing was by immunoSEQ multiplex PCR. This sample has 34,000 or so clones, with 70% to 80% found just once. The sequenced sample was peripheral blood, obtained from a patient treated with radiotherapy plus ipilimumab. The receptors were gathered from a human donor with non-small cell lung cancer that progressed on radiotherapy plus ipilimumab. Each CDR3 is given with its conserved first and last residue. A D gene is named only where the DNA matches it firmly. Only some rows state a clone size, as once, few, many or a class for expanded clones.

D gene,clone size,V gene,J gene,CDR3 protein,CDR3 DNA
-,-,TRBV21-1,TRBJ2-7,CASSSRRAREDEQYF,TGTGCCAGCAGCTCTAGGCGGGCCCGAGAGGACGAGCAGTACTTC
-,once,TRBV7-9,TRBJ1-1,CASSRTVNTEAFF,TGTGCCAGCAGCAGGACAGTGAACACTGAAGCTTTCTTT
-,once,TRBV6-5,TRBJ2-6,CASTHGGSGANVLTF,TGTGCCAGCACCCACGGCGGCTCTGGGGCCAACGTCCTGACTTTC
-,-,TRBV4-1,TRBJ2-3,CASSQLGYTDTQYF,TGCGCCAGCAGCCAATTGGGTTACACAGATACGCAGTATTTT
-,-,TRBV29-1,TRBJ2-7,CSGLITGTYEQYF,TGCAGCGGCCTGATTACAGGCACCTACGAGCAGTACTTC
TRBD1,-,TRBV6-1,TRBJ1-3,CASREPGQGAKGNTIYF,TGTGCCAGCAGGGAACCGGGACAGGGGGCGAAAGGAAACACCATATATTTT
-,-,TRBV5-5,TRBJ1-5,CASSLVGNQPQHF,TGTGCCAGCAGCTTGGTAGGCAATCAGCCCCAGCATTTT
TRBD2,-,TRBV5-1,TRBJ2-1,CASSEASGGSSYNEQFF,TGCGCCAGCAGCGAAGCTAGCGGGGGGAGCTCCTACAATGAGCAGTTCTTC
TRBD1,-,TRBV19,TRBJ2-1,CASSRGQGALYNEQFF,TGTGCCAGTAGTAGAGGACAGGGGGCCCTCTACAATGAGCAGTTCTTC
-,-,TRBV6-6,TRBJ1-3,CASSHRAPSGNTIYF,TGTGCCAGCAGCCACCGGGCCCCCTCTGGAAACACCATATATTTT
TRBD1,few,TRBV7-9,TRBJ1-1,CASSAGTGHTEAFF,TGTGCCAGCAGCGCAGGGACAGGGCACACTGAAGCTTTCTTT
TRBD1,few,TRBV5-4,TRBJ1-1,CASSLLTGDTEAFF,TGTGCCAGCAGCTTGCTGACAGGGGACACTGAAGCTTTCTTT
TRBD2,-,TRBV6-4,TRBJ2-3,CASSPEGGVADTQYF,TGTGCCAGCAGTCCCGAGGGAGGGGTCGCAGATACGCAGTATTTT
TRBD1,once,TRBV18,TRBJ2-1,CASSASGTGSINEQFF,TGTGCCAGCTCAGCATCCGGGACAGGGTCGATCAATGAGCAGTTCTTC
TRBD2,-,TRBV7-9,TRBJ2-2,CASSALQSGSGTGELFF,TGTGCCAGCAGCGCCCTACAGAGCGGGAGCGGTACCGGGGAGCTGTTTTTT
-,-,TRBV7-9,TRBJ2-7,CASSSQLDLSYEQYF,TGTGCCAGCAGCTCTCAGTTGGATCTCTCCTACGAGCAGTACTTC
-,-,TRBV5-5,TRBJ2-5,CASSSGPRETQYF,TGTGCCAGCAGCTCGGGACCCCGGGAGACCCAGTACTTC
-,few,TRBV5-1,TRBJ2-7,CASSLAYGYEQYF,TGCGCCAGCAGCTTAGCCTACGGCTACGAGCAGTACTTC
-,-,TRBV2,TRBJ2-7,CASSESGLEIHEQYF,TGTGCCAGCAGTGAGTCCGGTCTAGAGATCCACGAGCAGTACTTC
-,-,TRBV6-1,TRBJ1-1,CASSRSLGIEEAFF,TGTGCCAGCAGTAGAAGCTTGGGGATCGAGGAAGCTTTCTTT
-,-,TRBV9,TRBJ1-2,CASSSWDTTNYGYTF,TGTGCCAGCAGCTCTTGGGACACCACTAACTATGGCTACACCTTC
TRBD2,medium-sized,TRBV10-3,TRBJ2-3,CAISESGGSADTQYF,TGTGCCATCAGTGAGTCGGGAGGGAGCGCAGATACGCAGTATTTT
-,-,TRBV4-1,TRBJ1-2,CASSQVSVGENNYGYTF,TGCGCCAGCAGCCAAGTCTCGGTGGGGGAGAATAACTATGGCTACACCTTC
-,-,TRBV15,TRBJ1-1,CATYTPGYTEAFF,TGTGCCACCTATACTCCGGGGTACACTGAAGCTTTCTTT
-,few,TRBV7-9,TRBJ1-6,CASSLSSYNSPLHF,TGTGCCAGCAGCTTAAGCTCCTATAATTCACCCCTCCACTTT
TRBD2,-,TRBV18,TRBJ2-1,CASSPGLAGTNEQFF,TGTGCCAGCTCACCGGGACTAGCGGGGACCAATGAGCAGTTCTTC
-,-,TRBV27,TRBJ2-2,CASSQHTGELFF,TGTGCCAGCAGCCAGCACACCGGGGAGCTGTTTTTT
-,few,TRBV10-1,TRBJ2-7,CAIVVPGKDYEQYF,TGCGCCATAGTCGTGCCGGGGAAGGACTACGAGCAGTACTTC
-,-,TRBV4-2,TRBJ1-6,CASSQVGGGVYNSPLHF,TGTGCCAGCAGCCAAGTGGGGGGGGGCGTCTATAATTCACCCCTCCACTTT
-,once,TRBV28,TRBJ1-1,CASSFRSELTEAFF,TGTGCCAGCAGTTTTCGGAGCGAGCTCACTGAAGCTTTCTTT
TRBD2,-,TRBV7-8,TRBJ2-1,CASNFGRGGLAYNEQFF,TGTGCCAGCAACTTCGGGCGGGGGGGCCTCGCCTACAATGAGCAGTTCTTC
-,-,TRBV30,TRBJ1-4,CAYRDNNEKLFF,TGTGCCTACCGGGACAATAATGAAAAACTGTTTTTT
-,-,TRBV6-1,TRBJ1-2,CASSVGGNHGYTF,TGTGCCAGCAGTGTTGGGGGGAATCATGGCTACACCTTC
-,-,TRBV12-5,TRBJ1-2,CASGLSGGGYGYTF,TGTGCTAGTGGTTTGTCCGGGGGCGGGTATGGCTACACCTTC
TRBD2,-,TRBV18,TRBJ2-7,CASSPMGLAAVHEQYF,TGTGCCAGCTCACCGATGGGACTAGCGGCCGTCCACGAGCAGTACTTC
-,-,TRBV6-1,TRBJ1-2,CASSERQYGYTF,TGTGCCAGCAGTGAGCGGCAGTATGGCTACACCTTC
TRBD1,-,TRBV4-3,TRBJ2-5,CASSQVARTGGQETQYF,TGCGCCAGCAGCCAAGTGGCTAGAACAGGGGGCCAAGAGACCCAGTACTTC
TRBD2,-,TRBV7-2,TRBJ2-5,CASSYGTSGTFQETQYF,TGTGCCAGCAGCTACGGGACTAGCGGGACTTTCCAAGAGACCCAGTACTTC
TRBD1,-,TRBV19,TRBJ2-7,CASSPGQLYEQYF,TGTGCCAGTAGTCCGGGACAGCTTTACGAGCAGTACTTC
-,-,TRBV5-5,TRBJ1-5,CASSLSDPIGQPQHF,TGTGCCAGCAGCTTGAGCGATCCAATCGGGCAGCCCCAGCATTTT
-,-,TRBV9,TRBJ1-4,CASSVGTTNEKLFF,TGTGCCAGCAGCGTTGGTACAACTAATGAAAAACTGTTTTTT